The next 20 T cell receptor beta chains were all read from a single sample in a study of T-cell memory formation after mild COVID-19. TCRdb independently ran MiXCR on the 5' RACE reads; one entry per CDR3 protein. Of 100,000 to 150,000 distinct CDR3 sequences in the sample, about 15% were seen once. Sequenced material: PBMCs or a T cell subset sorted from them (not recorded which). These receptors all come from a man younger than 35 who had mild COVID-19 (a few samples of this study predate the infection). Cell type and time point are not known.

V and J are TRBV28 and TRBJ2-2; the D call may be TRBD1 or TRBD2 (5 bases each). V was shortened by 5 bases and J by 4 bases, with 11 bases between the two germline ends. This CDR3 is built from 14 residues. Germline loops: CDR1 MDHEN, CDR2 SYDVKM. CDR3 loop: CASSLARVTGELFF. The CDR3 DNA reads TGTGCCAGCAGTCTAGCCAGGGTCACCGGGGAGCTGTTTTTT. The variable domain in full, with the rest retrieved from reference TRBV28 and TRBJ2-2, is DVKVTQSSRYLVKRTGEKVFLECVQDMDHENMFWYRQDPGLGLRLIYFSYDVKMKEKGDIPEGYSVSREKKERFSLILESASTNQTSMYLCASSLARVTGELFFGEGSRLTVL.

This clonotype was observed a few times. The chain has TRBV20-1 and TRBJ2-1; D assignment may be TRBD1 or TRBD2 (6 bases each). V was clipped by 7 bases and J by 5 bases, with 15 bases between them. The germline gives CDR1 DFQATT, CDR2 SNEGSKA (reference sequence). This CDR3 spans 13 amino acids. CDR3 amino acids: CSVSRGANNEQFF. The CDR3, as DNA: TGCAGTGTTTCTAGGGGGGCAAACAATGAGCAGTTCTTC.

This rearrangement joins TRBV21-1 to TRBJ2-1; TRBD2 is the table's D call and was not checked against the DNA. TRBV21-1 is a pseudogene. The CDR3 covers 17 residues. CDR3 coding DNA: TGTGCCAGCAGCGCGTCGCTCGGGACTAGCGGCTACAATGAGCAGTTCTTC. This gives the protein CASSASLGTSGYNEQFF.

This clonotype has more than one count but fewer than ten. A much larger clone lies a single base off, so this may be a read error. The chain links TRBV5-1 to TRBJ2-2; maybe TRBD1 (5 bases). The V gene's germline CDR1 is SGHRS and CDR2 YFSETQ. With 2 bases removed from V and 4 bases from J, the gap between germline ends came to 6 bases. The CDR3 loop spans 13 amino acids. In DNA, the CDR3 is TGCGCCAGCAGCTTCGACAGCACCGGGGAGCTGTTTTTT. Its translation: CASSFDSTGELFF.

This clonotype was detected a few times. No conserved phenylalanine or tryptophan ends this CDR3, so it is likely a read error. No DNA is shown, since the ends of the CDR3 on it are uncertain; the CDR3 is the one TCRdb lists. The chain couples TRBV28 to TRBJ2-7; TRBD1, as called in the table, went unchecked against the DNA. The germline gives CDR1 MDHEN, CDR2 SYDVKM. From its first to its last residue, the CDR3 has 13 amino acids. The CDR3 loop reads CASSFNAGTGVEA.

This clonotype has just a few counts. V gene TRBV5-1 combines with J gene TRBJ2-3, with D perhaps matching TRBD1 (5 bases). V lost 4 bases and J lost 4, with 10 bases in between. The germline V gene encodes CDR1 SGHRS and CDR2 YFSETQ. The CDR3 is 13 amino acids. DNA of the CDR3: TGCGCCAGCAGCAAGGGGCTAGCAGATACGCAGTATTTT. It codes for CASSKGLADTQYF.

The table lists this clonotype with many counts. The J gene is TRBJ2-3, the V gene TRBV4-3; 10 positions agree with TRBD2. Trimming cost V 0 bases and J 0 bases; bases outside gene matches: 3. CDR3 length: 17 residues. Germline lookup yields CDR1 LGHNA and CDR2 YSLEER. CDR3 in amino acids: CASSQDPLAGSTDTQYF. Written as DNA, the CDR3 is TGCGCCAGCAGCCAAGATCCACTAGCGGGGAGCACAGATACGCAGTATTTT.

V and J are TRBV18 and TRBJ1-2; D might be TRBD1 (5 bases). Germline V lookup: CDR1 KGHSH, CDR2 LQKENI. V dropped 2 bases and J dropped 1 base, with 8 bases sitting between them. The CDR3 consists of 14 residues. CDR3 DNA: TGTGCCAGCTCACCAGGGGCCATTAACTATGGCTACACCTTC. This codes for CASSPGAINYGYTF.

This clonotype was seen more than once but under ten times. The V call is TRBV9, the J call TRBJ1-2, with a possible D match to TRBD1 (6 bases). Germline assignment: CDR1 SGDLS and CDR2 YYNGEE. V was clipped by 3 bases and J by 0 bases, with 15 bases between them. This CDR3 has 16 amino acids. The DNA for the CDR3 is TGTGCCAGCAGCGCTCGGGGGGCAGGAGCTAACTATGGCTACACCTTC. As protein: CASSARGAGANYGYTF.

This chain uses TRBV12-5 with TRBJ2-3; 14 bases match TRBD2. CDR1 and CDR2 from the germline V gene are LGHNT and FRNRAP. The junction had 10 bases not matched to a gene; V was cut back by 7 bases and J by 1 base. The CDR3 covers 18 residues. The CDR3: CASALGLAGAWGTDTQYF. CDR3 in DNA: TGTGCTAGTGCCCTGGGACTAGCGGGGGCCTGGGGCACAGATACGCAGTATTTT. Based on the CDR3 plus reference TRBV12-5 and TRBJ2-3, the full variable domain is DARVTQTPRHKVTEMGQEVTMRCQPILGHNTVFWYRQTMMQGLELLAYFRNRAPLDDSGMPKDRFSAEMPDATLATLKIQPSEPRDSAVYFCASALGLAGAWGTDTQYFGPGTRLTVL.

There are a few counts of this clonotype. The gene calls are TRBV28 and TRBJ2-3, with 7 bases that match TRBD2. CDR1 MDHEN and CDR2 SYDVKM come from the germline V gene. CDR3 length: 14 residues. Trimming cost V 6 bases and J 4 bases; bases outside gene matches: 7. CDR3 sequence: CASRRRLAADTQYF. The CDR3, as DNA: TGTGCCAGCAGGAGGAGACTAGCTGCAGATACGCAGTATTTT.

This clonotype was counted ten times or more. The V call is TRBV19, the J call TRBJ2-1; D remains unclear. CDR1 is LNHDA and CDR2 is SQIVND in the germline V gene (reference sequence). The ends were cut back, 5 bases at V and 2 bases at J, with 16 bases in the middle. The CDR3 length is 16 residues. CDR3 sequence (DNA): TGTGCCAGTAGTCTGGGGTCTCTAAATACCTACAATGAGCAGTTCTTC. Translated, it gives CASSLGSLNTYNEQFF.

This chain connects TRBV6-6 to TRBJ1-2; 10 bases line up with TRBD1. The CDR3 has 13 residues. V shed 6 bases and J 5 bases; nucleotides not matched to a gene: 3. The germline V gene has CDR1 MNHNY and CDR2 SVGAGI (reference sequence). In DNA, the CDR3 is TGTGCCAGCAGGACAGGGGGCTTATATGGCTACACCTTC. Its protein product is CASRTGGLYGYTF.

This chain joins TRBV12-3 or TRBV12-4 and TRBJ2-1, with 8 nucleotides matching TRBD1. V trimming: 5 bases; J trimming: 5 bases; junction bases outside the gene matches: 8. The CDR3 runs to 15 residues. The CDR3 DNA sequence: TGTGCCAGCAGTCTAGGACAGGGCTGGGACAATGAGCAGTTCTTC. Its protein product is CASSLGQGWDNEQFF.

The gene calls are TRBV20-1 and TRBJ2-1; 8 nucleotides match TRBD2. The CDR3 extends over 15 amino acids. The junction had 8 bases not matched to a gene; V was cut back by 0 bases and J by 7 bases. CDR1 and CDR2 from the germline V gene are DFQATT and SNEGSKA (reference sequence). The CDR3 nucleotides are TGCAGTGCTAGAGATCCCCAGCGGGGGATGAATGAGCAGTTCTTC. This translates into CSARDPQRGMNEQFF.

The table lists this clonotype with many counts. The V and J genes are TRBV12-3 or TRBV12-4 and TRBJ2-7; the D call may be TRBD1 or TRBD2 (6 bases each). The CDR3 is made up of 13 amino acids. V was shortened by 3 bases and J by 5 bases, with 11 bases between the two germline ends. CDR3 coding DNA: TGTGCCAGCAGTTTCGGGGGACATGACGAGCAGTACTTC. It is translated as CASSFGGHDEQYF.

This clonotype was detected only a few times. The chain is built from TRBV5-6 and TRBJ2-3; D is possibly TRBD1 (6 bases). Trimming removed 0 bases at V and 9 bases at J, with 8 bases between. Per germline, CDR1 SGHDT and CDR2 YYEEEE. This CDR3 spans 12 amino acids. This CDR3 reads CASSLDRATQYF. DNA of the CDR3: TGTGCCAGCAGCTTGGACAGGGCCACGCAGTATTTT.

This clonotype was picked up a small number of times. This chain joins TRBV20-1 and TRBJ2-3; 9 bases line up with TRBD2. The germline V gene has CDR1 DFQATT and CDR2 SNEGSKA (reference sequence). CDR3 length: 13 residues. V lost 7 bases and J lost 4; bases outside the gene matches: 6. The chain's CDR3 is CSGPGLAADTQYF. The CDR3 DNA is TGCAGTGGCCCGGGACTAGCCGCAGATACGCAGTATTTT.

This clonotype was counted between two and nine times. The chain combines TRBV12-3 or TRBV12-4 with TRBJ1-2; D is possibly TRBD1 (6 bases). V was shortened by 6 bases and J by 2 bases, with 13 bases between the two germline ends. The CDR3 covers 14 residues. As DNA, the CDR3 is TGTGCCAGCAGGTTTTCAGGGGCAAACTATGGCTACACCTTC. Its translation is CASRFSGANYGYTF.

The sample holds a few counts of this clonotype. The gene calls are TRBV28 and TRBJ2-3, with unresolved D. The CDR3 has 12 residues. Germline V gene lookup returns CDR1 MDHEN and CDR2 SYDVKM. V was trimmed by 5 bases and J by 3 bases, leaving 6 bases between them. This CDR3 reads CASSGRTDTQYF. CDR3 nucleotides: TGTGCCAGCAGTGGTAGGACAGATACGCAGTATTTT.